Listed below are T cell receptor beta chains from one sample, sequenced in a study of T cells in Graves' hyperthyroidism and ophthalmopathy. TCRdb processed the multiplex PCR reads anew with MiXCR; each CDR3 protein has one entry. The table includes about 720,000 distinct CDR3 sequences, around 19% detected once. What was sequenced was blood. All receptors derive from a woman aged 45-65 years with Graves' hyperthyroidism that later progressed to Graves' ophthalmopathy. Both conserved end residues are part of each CDR3. A D gene is named only where the DNA matches it firmly. Some rows mark clone size as missing; the rest say once, few, many or name a class of expanded clone.

v_gene	j_gene	abundance	d_gene	CDR3nt	CDR3aa
TRBV27	TRBJ2-5	few	TRBD2	TGTGCCAGCAGTTCACCAATAGCGGGGGGGCCGAAGACCCAGTACTTC	CASSSPIAGGPKTQYF
TRBV6-1	TRBJ2-7	.	.	TGTGCCAGCGCGGACTACGAGCAGTACTTC	CASADYEQYF
TRBV12-3/TRBV12-4	TRBJ1-6	many	.	TGTGCCAGCAGTTTGTCCGCCTCCTATAATTCACCCCTCCACTTT	CASSLSASYNSPLHF
TRBV3-1	TRBJ2-2	many	.	TGTGCCAGCAGCCAAGATCGAGTCGAGAACACCGGGGAGCTGTTTTTT	CASSQDRVENTGELFF
TRBV6-5	TRBJ2-2	few	.	TGTGCCAGCAGTTACGGACCCAACCCGAACACCGGGGAGCTGTTTTTT	CASSYGPNPNTGELFF
TRBV20-1	TRBJ2-3	many	.	TGCAGTGCCGGAGAGCTGGATACGCAGTATTTT	CSAGELDTQYF
TRBV6-1	TRBJ2-1	.	TRBD1	TGTGCCAGCAGTTGGTGGGGACAGGGGTCCTACAATGAGCAGTTCTTC	CASSWWGQGSYNEQFF
TRBV6-4	TRBJ1-5	.	.	TGTGCCAGCAGTGACGGGGGAGTGAGCAATCAGCCCCAGCATTTT	CASSDGGVSNQPQHF
TRBV15	TRBJ1-3	few	.	TGTGCCACCAGCAGAGATCAAACAAATTCTGGAAACACCATATATTTT	CATSRDQTNSGNTIYF
TRBV13	TRBJ2-3	.	.	TGTGCCAGCAGCGGACCCACCCGCTCCGCCCCCCGCACAGATACGCAGTATTTT	CASSGPTRSAPRTDTQYF
TRBV20-1	TRBJ2-7	many	TRBD2	TGCAGTGCTAGAGAAGTAGCGGGGGGATCCTACGAGCAGTACTTC	CSAREVAGGSYEQYF
TRBV4-1	TRBJ1-5	.	TRBD1	TGCGCCAGCAGCCAACAGACAGGGGGCAGTAATCAGCCCCAGCATTTT	CASSQQTGGSNQPQHF
TRBV7-8	TRBJ1-4	many	.	TGTGCCAGCAGGGATCGGGAAGGGAATGAAAAACTGTTTTTT	CASRDREGNEKLFF
TRBV5-6	TRBJ2-7	few	TRBD1	TGTGCCAGCAGCTTTGGACAGGGGGCAAACGAGCAGTACTTC	CASSFGQGANEQYF
TRBV5-1	TRBJ1-1	many	.	TGCGCCAGCAGCTTGATCCCAGGGCCAGTCCAGGACACTGAAGCTTTCTTT	CASSLIPGPVQDTEAFF
TRBV5-1	TRBJ1-1	.	TRBD1	TGCGCCAGCAGCTTGGGGGACAGGGGGCGCACGGGCACTGAAGTTTTCTTT	CASSLGDRGRTGTEVFF
TRBV10-2	TRBJ2-1	.	.	TGCGCCAGCAGGTGGGACTCAACTACCTACAATGAGCAGTTCTTC	CASRWDSTTYNEQFF
TRBV4-1	TRBJ2-7	once	.	TGCGCCAGCAGCCAGGTTAAAAGGGGATTCCTCTACGAGCAGTACTTC	CASSQVKRGFLYEQYF
TRBV7-2	TRBJ1-1	.	.	TGTGCCAGCAGCAGCAATCGGGAACCAGCTTTCTTT	CASSSNREPAFF
TRBV3-1	TRBJ1-3	many	.	TGTGCCAGCAGCGCGGCCCAGCCAGGAAACACCATATATTTT	CASSAAQPGNTIYF
TRBV3-1	TRBJ2-5	many	.	TGTGCCAGCATATCCAGGGGCTTCCAGAAGACCCAGTACTTC	CASISRGFQKTQYF
TRBV19	TRBJ1-5	.	.	TGTGCCAGTAGGGGTAGAGGCGAGGGGCCCCAGCATTTT	CASRGRGEGPQHF
TRBV2	TRBJ1-2	many	.	TGTGCCAGCAGAAGCCTCGGGCGCGGCTATGGCTACACCTTC	CASRSLGRGYGYTF
TRBV7-9	TRBJ1-6	few	.	TGTGCCAGCAGCTCGACCAAGCTTAGCTCCTATAATTCACCCCTCCACTTT	CASSSTKLSSYNSPLHF
TRBV20-1	TRBJ2-1	many	TRBD2	TGCAGTGCTAGAGGCAGGGGGGAGCGGGGGGCTTACCGGGATGAGCAGTTCTTC	CSARGRGERGAYRDEQFF
TRBV30	TRBJ1-2	many	TRBD1	TGTGCCTGGAGTGGAGGGACAGGGGATGGCTACACCTTC	CAWSGGTGDGYTF
TRBV6-1	TRBJ2-7	.	.	TGTGCCAGCAGGGCAACGAGCTCCTACGAGCAGTACTTC	CASRATSSYEQYF
TRBV20-1	TRBJ1-4	few	.	TGCAGTGCTTCCGTAAGGGTCTTTTACACTAATGAAAAACTGTTTTTT	CSASVRVFYTNEKLFF